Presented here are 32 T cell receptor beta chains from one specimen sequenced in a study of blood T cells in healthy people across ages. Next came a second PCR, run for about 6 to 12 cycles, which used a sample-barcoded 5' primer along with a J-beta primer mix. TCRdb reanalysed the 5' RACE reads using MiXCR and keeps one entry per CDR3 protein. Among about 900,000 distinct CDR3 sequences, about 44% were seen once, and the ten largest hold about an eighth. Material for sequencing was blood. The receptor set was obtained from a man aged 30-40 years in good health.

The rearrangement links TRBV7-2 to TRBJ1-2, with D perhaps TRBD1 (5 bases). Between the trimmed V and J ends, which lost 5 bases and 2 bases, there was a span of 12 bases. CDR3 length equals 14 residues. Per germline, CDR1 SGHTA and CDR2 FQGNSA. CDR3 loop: CASSEQGLNYGYTF. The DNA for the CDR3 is TGTGCCAGCAGCGAGCAGGGACTAAACTATGGCTACACCTTC.

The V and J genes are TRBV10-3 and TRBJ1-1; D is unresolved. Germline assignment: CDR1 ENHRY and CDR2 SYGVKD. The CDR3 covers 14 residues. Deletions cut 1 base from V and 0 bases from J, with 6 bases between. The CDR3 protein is CAISELELNTEAFF. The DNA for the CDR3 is TGTGCCATCAGTGAGTTGGAATTGAACACTGAAGCTTTCTTT.

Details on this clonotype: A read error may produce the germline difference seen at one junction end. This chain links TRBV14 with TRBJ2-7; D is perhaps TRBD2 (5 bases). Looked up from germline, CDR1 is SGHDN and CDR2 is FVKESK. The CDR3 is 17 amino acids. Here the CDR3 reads CAGSPGRGTRLPYEQYF. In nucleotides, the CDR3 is TGTGCCGGCAGCCCTGGACGGGGAACCCGACTCCCCTACGAGCAGTACTTC.

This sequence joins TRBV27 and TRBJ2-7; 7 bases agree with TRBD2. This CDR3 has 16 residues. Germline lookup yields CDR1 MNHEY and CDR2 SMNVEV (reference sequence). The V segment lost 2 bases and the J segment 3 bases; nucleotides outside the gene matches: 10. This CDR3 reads CASSLRLRDYHYEQYF. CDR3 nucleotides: TGTGCCAGCAGTTTACGCCTCCGGGACTACCACTACGAGCAGTACTTC.

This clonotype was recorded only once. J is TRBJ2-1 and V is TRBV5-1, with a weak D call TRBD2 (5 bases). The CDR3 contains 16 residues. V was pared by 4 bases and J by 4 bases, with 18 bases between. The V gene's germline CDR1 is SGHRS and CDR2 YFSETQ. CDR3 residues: CASSLSEGSFYNEQFF. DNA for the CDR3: TGCGCCAGCAGCCTATCCGAGGGTAGCTTTTACAATGAGCAGTTCTTC.

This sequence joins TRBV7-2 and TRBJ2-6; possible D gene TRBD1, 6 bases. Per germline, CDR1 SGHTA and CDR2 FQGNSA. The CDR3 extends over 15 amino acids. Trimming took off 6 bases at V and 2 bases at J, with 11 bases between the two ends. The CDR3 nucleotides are TGTGCCAGCAGAACAGGGACGGCTGGGGCCAACGTCCTGACTTTC. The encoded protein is CASRTGTAGANVLTF.

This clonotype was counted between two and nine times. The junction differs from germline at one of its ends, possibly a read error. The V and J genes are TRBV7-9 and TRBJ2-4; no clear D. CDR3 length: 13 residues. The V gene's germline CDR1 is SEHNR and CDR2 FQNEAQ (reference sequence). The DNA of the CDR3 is TGTGCCAGCAGCGTAGCTTTTCAAAACATTCAGTACTTC. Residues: CASSVAFQNIQYF.

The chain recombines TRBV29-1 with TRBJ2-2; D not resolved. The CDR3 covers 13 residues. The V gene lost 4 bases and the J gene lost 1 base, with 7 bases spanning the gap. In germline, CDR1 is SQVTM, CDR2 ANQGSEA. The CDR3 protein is CSVADENTGELFF. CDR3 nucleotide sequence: TGCAGCGTTGCGGACGAGAACACCGGGGAGCTGTTTTTT.

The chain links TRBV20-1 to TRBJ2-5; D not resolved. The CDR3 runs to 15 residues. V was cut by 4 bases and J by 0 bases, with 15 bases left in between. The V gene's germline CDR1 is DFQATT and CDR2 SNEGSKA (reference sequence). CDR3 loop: CSAIASAKNQETQYF. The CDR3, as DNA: TGCAGTGCTATAGCCTCGGCTAAGAACCAAGAGACCCAGTACTTC.

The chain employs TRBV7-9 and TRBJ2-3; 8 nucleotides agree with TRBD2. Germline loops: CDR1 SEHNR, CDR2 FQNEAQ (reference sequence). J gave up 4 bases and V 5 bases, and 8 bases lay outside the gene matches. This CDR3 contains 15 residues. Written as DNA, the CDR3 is TGTGCCAGCAGCGCGCGGCTAGCGGGCGCAGATACGCAGTATTTT. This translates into CASSARLAGADTQYF.

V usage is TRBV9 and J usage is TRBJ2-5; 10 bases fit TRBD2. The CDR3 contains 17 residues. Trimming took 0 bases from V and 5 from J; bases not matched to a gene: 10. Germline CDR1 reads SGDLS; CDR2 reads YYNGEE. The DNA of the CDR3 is TGTGCCAGCAGCGTAGCCCCCCAGCGGGGGGGCTTGGAGACCCAGTACTTC. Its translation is CASSVAPQRGGLETQYF.

DNA of the CDR3: TGCGCCAGCAGCCGGGAGGGGCTTCAAGAGACCCAGTACTTC. It encodes CASSREGLQETQYF. V usage is TRBV5-1 and J usage is TRBJ2-5; 8 positions match TRBD2. Germline V gene sequence: CDR1 SGHRS, CDR2 YFSETQ. The CDR3 spans 14 residues. Trimming cost V 4 bases and J 2 bases; bases outside gene matches: 4.

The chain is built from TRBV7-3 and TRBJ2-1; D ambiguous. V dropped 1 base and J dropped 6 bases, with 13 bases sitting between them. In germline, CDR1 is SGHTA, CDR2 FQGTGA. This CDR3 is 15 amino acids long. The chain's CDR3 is CASSLNVLTRNEQFF. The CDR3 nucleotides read TGTGCCAGCAGCTTAAATGTGTTGACTCGCAATGAGCAGTTCTTC. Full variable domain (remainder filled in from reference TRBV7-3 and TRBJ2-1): GAGVSQTPSNKVTEKGKYVELRCDPISGHTALYWYRQSLGQGPEFLIYFQGTGAADDSGLPNDRFFAVRPEGSVSTLKIQRTERGDSAVYLCASSLNVLTRNEQFFGPGTRLTVL.

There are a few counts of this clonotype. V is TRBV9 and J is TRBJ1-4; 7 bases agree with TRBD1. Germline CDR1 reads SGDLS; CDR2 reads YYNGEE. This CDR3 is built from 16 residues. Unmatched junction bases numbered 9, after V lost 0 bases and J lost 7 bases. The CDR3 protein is CASSVATGDVGEKLFF. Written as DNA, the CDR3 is TGTGCCAGCAGCGTAGCCACAGGGGATGTAGGTGAAAAACTGTTTTTT.

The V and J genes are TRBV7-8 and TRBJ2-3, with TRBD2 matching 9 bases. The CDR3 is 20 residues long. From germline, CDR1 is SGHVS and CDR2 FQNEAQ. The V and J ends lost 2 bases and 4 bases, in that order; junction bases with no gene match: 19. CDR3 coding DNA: TGTGCCAGCAGCTTAACTCGATTCTCTGTGGGGACTAGCAGGGCAGATACGCAGTATTTT. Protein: CASSLTRFSVGTSRADTQYF.

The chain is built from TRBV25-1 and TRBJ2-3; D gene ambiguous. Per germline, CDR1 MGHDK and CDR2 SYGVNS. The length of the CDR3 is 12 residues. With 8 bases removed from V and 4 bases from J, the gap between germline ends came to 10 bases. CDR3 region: CASGNGPDTQYF. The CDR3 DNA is TGTGCCAGCGGCAATGGGCCAGATACGCAGTATTTT.

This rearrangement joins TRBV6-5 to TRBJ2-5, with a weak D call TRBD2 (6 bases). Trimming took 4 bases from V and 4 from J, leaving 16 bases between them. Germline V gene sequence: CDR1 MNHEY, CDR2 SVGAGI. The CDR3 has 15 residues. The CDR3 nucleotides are TGTGCCAGCAGTTCCCCGGGGGACTCGCGAGAGACCCAGTACTTC. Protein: CASSSPGDSRETQYF.

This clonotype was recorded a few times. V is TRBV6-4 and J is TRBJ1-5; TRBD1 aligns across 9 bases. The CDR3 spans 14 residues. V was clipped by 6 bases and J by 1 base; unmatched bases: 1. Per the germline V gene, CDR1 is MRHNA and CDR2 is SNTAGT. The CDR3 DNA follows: TGTGCCAGCAGCGACAGGGGGAGCAATCAGCCCCAGCATTTT. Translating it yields CASSDRGSNQPQHF.

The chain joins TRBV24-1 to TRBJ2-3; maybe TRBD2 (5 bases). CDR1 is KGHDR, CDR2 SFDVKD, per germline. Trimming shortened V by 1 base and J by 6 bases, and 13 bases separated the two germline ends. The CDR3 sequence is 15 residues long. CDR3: CATSDLTRGSDTQYF. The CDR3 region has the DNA TGTGCCACCAGTGATTTAACCCGAGGGTCGGATACGCAGTATTTT.

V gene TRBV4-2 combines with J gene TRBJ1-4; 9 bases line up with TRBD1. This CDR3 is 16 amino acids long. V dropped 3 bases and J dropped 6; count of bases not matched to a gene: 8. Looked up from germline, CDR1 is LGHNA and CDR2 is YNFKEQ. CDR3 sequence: CASSHPTGGVDEKLFF. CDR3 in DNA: TGTGCCAGCAGCCATCCCACAGGGGGCGTGGATGAAAAACTGTTTTTT.

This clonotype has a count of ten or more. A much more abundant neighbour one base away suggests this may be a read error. The CDR3 is CASSSGRCIGGDGYTF. The CDR3 DNA follows: TGTGCCAGCAGCTCAGGGAGGTGTATAGGAGGAGATGGCTACACCTTC. This rearrangement joins TRBV5-6 to TRBJ1-2, with D possibly TRBD1 on 5 matching bases. Germline V CDR1 and CDR2: SGHDT, YYEEEE. V lost 3 bases and J 6 bases, leaving 21 bases between the germline ends. CDR3 length: 16 amino acids.

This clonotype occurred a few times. The CDR3: CASSLGPHNEQFF. DNA of the CDR3: TGTGCCAGCAGCTTAGGACCCCACAATGAGCAGTTCTTC. V and J are TRBV7-6 and TRBJ2-1; the D is unclear. Trimming removed 1 base from V and 5 bases from J, with 6 bases in between. Germline V gene lookup returns CDR1 SGHVS and CDR2 FNYEAQ. The CDR3 is 13 amino acids.

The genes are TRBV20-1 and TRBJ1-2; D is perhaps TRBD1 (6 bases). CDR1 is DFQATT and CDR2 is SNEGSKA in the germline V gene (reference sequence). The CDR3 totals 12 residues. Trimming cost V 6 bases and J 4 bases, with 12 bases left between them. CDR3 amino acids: CSADRLSYGYTF. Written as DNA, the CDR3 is TGCAGTGCCGACAGGCTAAGCTATGGCTACACCTTC.

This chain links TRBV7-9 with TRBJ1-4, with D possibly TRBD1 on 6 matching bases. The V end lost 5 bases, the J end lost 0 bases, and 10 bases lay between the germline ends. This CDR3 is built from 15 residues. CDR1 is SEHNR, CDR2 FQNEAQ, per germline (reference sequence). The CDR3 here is CASSQGQSTNEKLFF. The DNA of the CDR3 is TGTGCCAGCAGCCAGGGACAATCAACTAATGAAAAACTGTTTTTT.

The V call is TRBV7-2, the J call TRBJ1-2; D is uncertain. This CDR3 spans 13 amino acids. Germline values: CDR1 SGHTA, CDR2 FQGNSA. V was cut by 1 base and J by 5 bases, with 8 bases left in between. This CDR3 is CASSLEPPYGYTF. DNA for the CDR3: TGTGCCAGCAGCTTAGAACCGCCTTATGGCTACACCTTC.

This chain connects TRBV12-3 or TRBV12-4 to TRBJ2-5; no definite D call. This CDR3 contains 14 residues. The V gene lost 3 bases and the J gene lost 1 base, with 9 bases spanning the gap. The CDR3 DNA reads TGTGCCAGCAGTTTGCGGCAGGTCCAAGAGACCCAGTACTTC. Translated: CASSLRQVQETQYF.

CDR3 nucleotide sequence: TGTGCCAGCAGGAGGACAGCTGGCCCCTACGAGCAGTACTTC. Translation gives CASRRTAGPYEQYF. The chain uses TRBV6-2 or TRBV6-3 and TRBJ2-5, with D possibly TRBD1 on 6 matching bases. The better agreement between TRBJ2-7 and the DNA end casts doubt on the J call. Germline CDR1 MNHEY, CDR2 SVGEGT. The length of the CDR3 is 14 residues.

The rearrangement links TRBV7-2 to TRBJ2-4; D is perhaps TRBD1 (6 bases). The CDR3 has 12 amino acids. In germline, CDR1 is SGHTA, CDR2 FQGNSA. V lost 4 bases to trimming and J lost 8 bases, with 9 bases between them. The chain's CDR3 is CASSSNRDIQYF. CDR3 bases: TGTGCCAGCAGCTCCAACAGGGACATTCAGTACTTC.

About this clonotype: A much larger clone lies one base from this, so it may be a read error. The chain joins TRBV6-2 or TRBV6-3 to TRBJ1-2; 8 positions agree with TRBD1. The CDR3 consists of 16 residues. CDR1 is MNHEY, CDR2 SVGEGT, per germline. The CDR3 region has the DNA TGTGCCAGCAGGCCGACAGGGGCGGATTCTAACTGTGGCTACACCTTC. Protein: CASRPTGADSNCGYTF.

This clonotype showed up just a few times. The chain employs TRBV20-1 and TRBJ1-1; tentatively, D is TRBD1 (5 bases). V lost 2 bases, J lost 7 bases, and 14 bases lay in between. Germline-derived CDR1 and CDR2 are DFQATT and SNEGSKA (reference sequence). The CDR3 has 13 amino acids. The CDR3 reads CSARPSGAHEAFF. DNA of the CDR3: TGCAGTGCTAGACCCAGCGGGGCCCATGAAGCTTTCTTT.

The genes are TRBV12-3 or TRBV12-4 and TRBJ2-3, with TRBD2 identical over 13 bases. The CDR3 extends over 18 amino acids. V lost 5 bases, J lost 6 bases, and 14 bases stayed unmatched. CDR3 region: CASSPRGSTSGGTDTQYF. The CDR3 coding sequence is TGTGCCAGCAGTCCCCGGGGCTCGACTAGCGGGGGGACTGATACGCAGTATTTT.

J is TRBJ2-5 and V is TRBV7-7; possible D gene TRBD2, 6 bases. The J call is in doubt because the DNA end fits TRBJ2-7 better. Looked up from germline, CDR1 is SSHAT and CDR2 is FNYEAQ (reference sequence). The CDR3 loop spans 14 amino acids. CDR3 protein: CASSVGLGGYEQYF. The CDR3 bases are TGTGCCAGCAGCGTCGGTCTAGGAGGGTACGAGCAGTACTTC.